The sequence of this TCR beta chain was determined in a study of T cells of healthy individuals listed by TCRdb under 2018. The library relied on 5' RACE. Sequenced using an Illumina MiSeq. TCRdb's own reprocessing of the public reads used fastp at Q25 and MiXCR and kept productive beta chains. Duplicate CDR3 protein sequences are folded into a single record with the most common DNA and genes. Counted in this sample were fewer than 75,000 distinct CDR3 sequences; around 16% of them appeared once. 4% to 5% of the sample is taken by the ten largest. There are 15 amino acids in the CDR3, from cysteine to phenylalanine inclusive. Just the 45-base CDR3 DNA is kept, in frame starting at base 1. The V end gives up 5 bases and the J end 6 bases, leaving 10 bases in the junction not matched to a gene. Taken from the germline V gene, the CDR1 and CDR2 loops are SGHTA and FQGTGA. Notes on this clonotype: Its recognized antigen is unknown. There are no base qualities to consult, and no much larger clone falls within one base.

The TCR sequence derives from a human donor in good health. The sequence joins TRBV7-3 to TRBJ2-7, with 10 bases in between that match TRBD2. The DNA sequence reads TGTGCCAGCAGCCTCGACGTAGCGGGAGGTCGCGAGCAGTACTTC. Translated, it gives CASSLDVAGGREQYF.